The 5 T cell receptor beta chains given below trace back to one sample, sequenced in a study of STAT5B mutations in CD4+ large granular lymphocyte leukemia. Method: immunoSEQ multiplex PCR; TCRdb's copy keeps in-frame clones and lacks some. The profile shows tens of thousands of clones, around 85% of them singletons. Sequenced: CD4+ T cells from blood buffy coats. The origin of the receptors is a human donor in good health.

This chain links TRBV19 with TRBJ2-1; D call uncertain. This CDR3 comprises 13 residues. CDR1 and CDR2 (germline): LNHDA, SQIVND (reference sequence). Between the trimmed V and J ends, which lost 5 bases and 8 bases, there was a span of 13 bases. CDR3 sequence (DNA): TGTGCCAGTAGTTTGGTATGGGTGGATGAGCAGTTCTTC. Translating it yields CASSLVWVDEQFF.

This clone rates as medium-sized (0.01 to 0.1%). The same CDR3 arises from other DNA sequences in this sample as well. The DNA for the CDR3 is TGCGCCAGCAGCCAAGTTGGAGGCTCTGGGGCCAACGTCCTGACTTTC. Residues: CASSQVGGSGANVLTF. J is TRBJ2-6 and V is TRBV4-3, with D tentatively TRBD2 (5 bases). This CDR3 has 16 amino acids. Germline assignment: CDR1 LGHNA and CDR2 YSLEER. Trimming left V 1 base short and J 0 bases short, with 7 bases between.

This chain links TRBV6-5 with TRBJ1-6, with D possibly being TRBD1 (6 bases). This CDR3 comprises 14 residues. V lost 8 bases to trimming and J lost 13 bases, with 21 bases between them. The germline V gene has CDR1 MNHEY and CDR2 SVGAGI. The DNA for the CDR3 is TGTGCCAGCTTGATTCGCAGGGGAATGGCGCCCCTCCACTTT. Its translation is CASLIRRGMAPLHF.

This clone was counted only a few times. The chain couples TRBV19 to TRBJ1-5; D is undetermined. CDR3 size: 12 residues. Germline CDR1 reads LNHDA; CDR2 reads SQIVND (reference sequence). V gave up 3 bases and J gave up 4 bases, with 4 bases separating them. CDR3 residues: CASSIRNQPQHF. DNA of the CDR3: TGTGCCAGTAGTATCAGGAATCAGCCCCAGCATTTT.

CDR3 amino acids: CASSIPRWGGEKLFF. The CDR3, as DNA: TGTGCCAGTAGTATCCCCCGCTGGGGAGGGGAAAAACTGTTTTTT. The chain is built from TRBV19 and TRBJ1-4, with no clear D. Between the trimmed V and J ends, which lost 3 bases and 8 bases, there was a span of 16 bases. This CDR3 is 15 amino acids long. The germline V gene has CDR1 LNHDA and CDR2 SQIVND (reference sequence).